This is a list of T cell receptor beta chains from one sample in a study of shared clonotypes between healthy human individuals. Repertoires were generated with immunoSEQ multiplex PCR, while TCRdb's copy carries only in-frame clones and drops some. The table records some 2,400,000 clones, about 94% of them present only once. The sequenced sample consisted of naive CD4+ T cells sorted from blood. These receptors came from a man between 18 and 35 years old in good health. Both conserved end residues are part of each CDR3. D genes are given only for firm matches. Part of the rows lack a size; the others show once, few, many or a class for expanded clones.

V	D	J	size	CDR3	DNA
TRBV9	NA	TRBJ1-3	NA	CASSVATEPTSIYF	TGTGCCAGCAGCGTAGCGACAGAACCCACCTCCATATATTTT
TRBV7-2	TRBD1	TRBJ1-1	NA	CASSLALITTRDRGEAFF	TGTGCCAGCAGCTTAGCGCTAATAACCACCCGGGACAGGGGTGAAGCTTTCTTT
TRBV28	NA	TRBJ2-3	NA	CASSFEYTADTQYF	TGTGCCAGCAGTTTTGAGTACACAGCAGATACGCAGTATTTT
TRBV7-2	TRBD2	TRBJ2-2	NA	CASSLPGLAGETGELFF	TGTGCCAGCAGCCTCCCGGGACTAGCGGGAGAAACCGGGGAGCTGTTTTTT
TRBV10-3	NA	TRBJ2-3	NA	CAISESEDTQYF	TGTGCCATCAGTGAGTCAGAGGATACGCAGTATTTT
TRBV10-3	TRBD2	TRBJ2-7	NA	CAISVGASGAGEQYF	TGTGCCATCAGTGTTGGTGCTTCGGGAGCGGGGGAGCAGTACTTC
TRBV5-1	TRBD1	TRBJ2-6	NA	CASSLWGTGISGANVLTF	TGCGCCAGCAGCTTGTGGGGGACAGGAATCTCTGGGGCCAACGTCCTGACTTTC
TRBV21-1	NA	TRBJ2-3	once	CASSKEVHGQNSTDTQYF	TGTGCCAGCAGCAAAGAGGTGCACGGCCAAAATAGCACAGATACGCAGTATTTT
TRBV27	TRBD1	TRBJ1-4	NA	CASTQRGGIGSRTNEKLFF	TGTGCCAGCACCCAGAGAGGGGGCATTGGTAGTCGAACTAATGAAAAACTGTTTTTT
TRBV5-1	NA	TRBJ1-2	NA	CASSPEGNSYTF	TGCGCCAGCAGCCCGGAGGGCAATAGCTACACCTTC
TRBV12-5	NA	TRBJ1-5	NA	CASGLVPGQPQHF	TGTGCTAGTGGTTTGGTACCCGGACAGCCCCAGCATTTT
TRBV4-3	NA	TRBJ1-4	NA	CASSQAQWGKSHSATNEKLFF	TGCGCCAGCAGCCAAGCACAGTGGGGGAAATCTCATTCGGCAACTAATGAAAAACTGTTTTTT
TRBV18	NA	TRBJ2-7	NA	CASSPGRSVYEQYF	TGTGCCAGCTCACCTGGAAGGAGCGTATACGAGCAGTACTTC
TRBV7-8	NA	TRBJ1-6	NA	CASSLEWGSPLHF	TGTGCCAGCAGCTTAGAGTGGGGCTCACCCCTCCACTTT
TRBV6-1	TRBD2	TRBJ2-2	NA	CASLAGVTVGELFF	TGTGCCAGCCTAGCGGGGGTAACGGTCGGGGAGCTGTTTTTT
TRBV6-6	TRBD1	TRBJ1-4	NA	CASSPRTGFNEKLFF	TGTGCCAGCAGTCCCCGGACAGGCTTTAATGAAAAACTGTTTTTT
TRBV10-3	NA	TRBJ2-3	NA	CAISESGDTQYF	TGTGCCATCAGTGAGTCTGGAGATACGCAGTATTTT
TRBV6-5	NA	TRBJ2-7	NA	CASLRGAYEQYF	TGTGCCAGCCTCCGGGGGGCATACGAGCAGTACTTC
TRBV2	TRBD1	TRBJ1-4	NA	CASSSGTVNEKLFF	TGTGCCAGCAGCTCCGGGACAGTTAATGAAAAACTGTTTTTT
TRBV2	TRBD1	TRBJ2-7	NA	CASGTAPYEQYF	TGTGCCAGCGGGACAGCCCCCTACGAGCAGTACTTC
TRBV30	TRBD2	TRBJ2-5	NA	CAWSRGGVSQETQYF	TGTGCCTGGAGTCGGGGGGGCGTCTCCCAAGAGACCCAGTACTTC
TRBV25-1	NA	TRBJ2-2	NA	CASSKGAVAGELFF	TGTGCCAGCAGTAAAGGGGCAGTGGCCGGGGAGCTGTTTTTT
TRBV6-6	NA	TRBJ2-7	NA	CASSYSSRGSYEQYF	TGTGCCAGCAGTTACTCGTCCAGGGGCTCCTACGAGCAGTACTTC
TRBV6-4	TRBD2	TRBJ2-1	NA	CASSDFAVGRNEQFF	TGTGCCAGCAGTGACTTCGCAGTCGGGAGGAATGAGCAGTTCTTC
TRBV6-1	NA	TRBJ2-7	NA	CASSRDPGIYEQYF	TGTGCCAGCAGCCGGGACCCCGGTATTTACGAGCAGTACTTC